This T cell receptor beta chain stems from a study of tumor and adjacent non-tumor tissue in lung cancer. As regards this clonotype: Its antigen is currently unknown. One end of the junction fails to match germline, which may point to a read error.

General study findings and limits: Shorter survival was associated with higher TCR diversity in tumors.

No cell sorting was done before RNA was extracted from the tissue. The library came from three nested PCR rounds adapted from ARM-PCR protocols. TCRdb processed the multiplex PCR reads anew with MiXCR; each CDR3 protein has one entry. Of approximately 120,000 distinct CDR3 sequences listed, approximately 71% are singletons. This TCR derives from an older woman with non-small cell lung cancer. The specimen was lung tumor tissue.

The DNA of the CDR3 is TGCAGCGTTGGGCTAGCGAATCCGAACACCTGGGAGCTGTTTTTT. It codes for CSVGLANPNTWELFF. The rearrangement links TRBV29-1 to TRBJ2-2; weak D call: TRBD2 (6 bases). Germline V lookup: CDR1 SQVTM, CDR2 ANQGSEA. The CDR3 runs to 15 residues.